This record concerns one T cell receptor (beta chain) sequence. From germline, CDR1 is DFQATT and CDR2 SNEGSKA (reference sequence). The CDR3 has 9 amino acids. V lost 6 bases and J 10 bases, leaving 9 bases between the germline ends. Only in-frame clones appear in the TCRdb table, and some are missing; sequencing was by immunoSEQ multiplex PCR. The data show approximately 1,500,000 clones, roughly 95% seen once. The data belong to a study of shared clonotypes between healthy human individuals. The sequence came from a man aged 25-45 years in good health. The chain is built from TRBV20-1 and TRBJ1-2; D unclear. The sequencing sample was made of naive CD4+ T cells sorted from blood. The subset: CD45RA+ positively selected. The CDR3 loop is CSAAPPYTF. In nucleotides, the CDR3 is TGCAGTGCCGCGCCCCCCTACACCTTC.